This T cell receptor (beta chain) was captured by sequencing in a study of neurological immune-mediated disorders (dated by TCRdb to between 2017 and 2020). In terms of the full investigation: Among the approximately 34 multiple sclerosis patients, relapsing-remitting MS was present in some 30 and secondary progressive MS was present in 3. Peripheral blood TCR-beta repertoires from patients with HTLV-I-associated myelopathy (HAM/TSP), patients with multiple sclerosis, and healthy controls were compared in the study using UMI-based sequencing. The approximately 100 TCR-beta libraries included longitudinal samples, technical triplicates and paired sorted CD4+ and CD8+ T-cell subsets alongside PBMC samples. The cohort was made up of 68 subjects, consisting of roughly 15 HAM/TSP patients, 34 multiple sclerosis patients and around 20 healthy controls. Study-wide conclusions, independent of this receptor: Repertoires from 18 of 34 MS patients were grouped by phylogenetic analysis into a cluster of related CDR3 sequences, suggesting a possible repertoire-level signature. TCR clonal expansion was highest in HAM/TSP patients and lowest in MS patients, with MS patients falling below even healthy controls. Across subjects, expanded clones never shared an identical CDR3 amino acid sequence, which suggests that the TCR-beta repertoires in every group were private. No association of the MS cluster with clinical or MRI features was observed, and the need for larger cohorts was stated by the authors.

This clonotype was seen a handful of times. Its target antigen remains unknown. Per-nucleotide qualities are absent, and no much larger clonotype sits a single base away. For the unsorted PBMC libraries, 2 million PBMCs were stored in RNAlater at -80 degrees C until RNA extraction and were used to generate the libraries. Multiple sclerosis patients were enrolled in a US clinical protocol evaluating disease progression by magnetic resonance imaging. Peripheral blood was subjected to Ficoll-Hypaque density gradient centrifugation to isolate PBMCs, which were then cryopreserved in liquid nitrogen. To synthesize cDNA, template-switch 5'RACE was performed with a primer carrying a 10-nucleotide random unique molecular identifier so that each TCR transcript was tagged. Over 180 million TCR-beta sequences, covering 15-18 subjects, were produced in each sequencing run. The RNeasy kit was used for extraction of total RNA. Using the KAPA Real-time Library Amplification kit, TCR-beta VDJ regions were amplified with primers for the TCR constant region and the 5'RACE anchor. A first PCR added sample indexes and Illumina adaptors, after which a second PCR increased the library yield. The roughly 650 bp TCR product was size-selected on a 2% E-gel SizeSelection system after Ampure bead purification. Before pooling, library quality was assessed on a Bioanalyzer, concentration was determined with Qubit, and library quantification was performed with the Kapa Library Quantification kit. An Illumina HiSeq 2500 was used to sequence the libraries paired-end at 2 x 150 bp. To increase sequence diversity, about 24-32% phiX was spiked into each library pool. In the source study's methods: The quality-filtered reads were processed with the UMI-based MiGEC pipeline, whose error correction step removed more than 80% of the raw TCR sequences. VDJ genes were aligned to IMGT germline references, and clonotypes were defined by unique CDR3 amino acid sequence plus V-J genes. Clonal expansion, Shannon diversity, and CDR3 relatedness (CalcPairwiseDistances, ClusterSamples) were evaluated with VDJtools, and phylogenetic trees were built with CLCbio workbench. Using coefficient-of-variation modelling across technical triplicates, the study counted a clone as expanded if it had at least 8 unique UMIs. TCRdb reworked the public reads: Q25 trimming with fastp, MiXCR clone assembly, productive beta chains retained. Rows with one shared CDR3 protein collapse into an entry with the most common genes and DNA. TCRdb, rather than the study authors, made the V and J calls. This sample lists approximately 65,000 distinct CDR3 sequences; around 4% were detected once. The leading ten clones occupy around 2.6% of the sample.

The CDR3 has 17 amino acids, counting the end cysteine and phenylalanine. Solely the CDR3 DNA is kept, with 51 bases framed from the first base. CDR1 and CDR2 (DFQATT, SNEGSKA) derive from the germline V gene (reference sequence). The junction shows trimming of 0 bases on V and 1 base on J, plus 16 bases between the germline ends. Sequencing used PBMCs. The rearrangement joined TRBV20-1 to TRBJ2-4, with the D gene not confidently named. The source is a man aged 50 to 59 with multiple sclerosis. The DNA sequence reads TGCAGTGCTAGAGAAACCCCGGCAGACTTTGCCAAAAACATTCAGTACTTC. The resulting protein is CSARETPADFAKNIQYF.